This passage covers 25 T cell receptor beta chains from one sample sequenced in a study of radiation and T cells in renal cell carcinoma. Measured with immunoSEQ multiplex PCR; TCRdb has only the in-frame clones, and not every one. The sample has 120,000 to 150,000 clones, about 88% seen once. As for time point: blood 4 weeks post-SBRT, at nephrectomy. Documented treatment: 15 Gy SBRT to primary tumor, nephrectomy 4 weeks later. The material was blood, obtained from a patient whose treatment included radiotherapy and nephrectomy. The receptors were gathered from a woman aged 45-60 years with renal cell carcinoma.

The chain couples TRBV19 to TRBJ1-4; D gene uncertain. Trimming removed 7 bases at V and 3 bases at J, with 9 bases between. Germline V lookup: CDR1 LNHDA, CDR2 SQIVND (reference sequence). The CDR3 runs to 13 residues. The DNA of the CDR3 is TGTGCCAGTACCTCGGCGGCTAATGAAAAACTGTTTTTT. This encodes CASTSAANEKLFF. Full variable domain (rest looked up from reference TRBV19 and TRBJ1-4): DGGITQSPKYLFRKEGQNVTLSCEQNLNHDAMYWYRQDPGQGLRLIYYSQIVNDFQKGDIAEGYSVSREKKESFPLTVTSAQKNPTAFYLCASTSAANEKLFFGSGTQLSVL.

The chain employs TRBV9 and TRBJ1-1; weak D call: TRBD1 (6 bases). CDR1 SGDLS and CDR2 YYNGEE come from the germline V gene. The CDR3 contains 12 residues. The V end was cut by 5 bases, the J end by 11 bases, with 16 bases between. The CDR3 here is CASRATGGRAFF. The CDR3 region has the DNA TGTGCCAGCAGAGCGACAGGAGGCAGGGCTTTCTTT.

This rearrangement joins TRBV15 to TRBJ2-4, with D uncertain. This CDR3 region has 15 residues. The germline gives CDR1 LNHNV, CDR2 YYDKDF (reference sequence). V lost 0 bases, J lost 3 bases, and 9 bases lay in between. CDR3 amino acids: CATSRDLTGKNIQYF. The CDR3 DNA reads TGTGCCACCAGCAGAGATCTTACGGGCAAAAACATTCAGTACTTC.

This chain connects TRBV10-2 to TRBJ1-1; TRBD1 agrees at 9 bases. The CDR3 extends over 15 amino acids. Per germline, CDR1 WSHSY and CDR2 SAAADI. V gave up 4 bases and J gave up 1 base; unmatched junction bases: 4. The CDR3: CASSGQGVPNTEAFF. CDR3 bases: TGCGCCAGCAGTGGACAGGGGGTACCGAACACTGAAGCTTTCTTT.

CDR3 in amino acids: CASGGDNKETQYF. CDR3 sequence (DNA): TGTGCCAGCGGGGGGGACAATAAAGAGACCCAGTACTTC. The rearrangement links TRBV2 to TRBJ2-5, with D maybe TRBD2 (7 bases). The ends were cut back, 8 bases at V and 3 bases at J, with 13 bases in the middle. Germline CDR1 reads SNHLY; CDR2 reads FYNNEI. This CDR3 is built from 13 residues. Based on the CDR3 plus reference TRBV2 and TRBJ2-5, the full variable domain is EPEVTQTPSHQVTQMGQEVILRCVPISNHLYFYWYRQILGQKVEFLVSFYNNEISEKSEIFDDQFSVERPDGSNFTLKIRSTKLEDSAMYFCASGGDNKETQYFGPGTRLLVL.

J is TRBJ1-5 and V is TRBV19; 8 positions agree with TRBD1. V was clipped by 7 bases and J by 2 bases; unmatched bases: 1. The CDR3 runs 13 residues. CDR1 and CDR2 (germline): LNHDA, SQIVND (reference sequence). CDR3 protein: CASKDRGNQPQHF. DNA of the CDR3: TGTGCCAGTAAGGACAGGGGCAATCAGCCCCAGCATTTT.

The chain combines TRBV5-4 with TRBJ2-2, with D possibly matching TRBD1 (5 bases). This CDR3 has 16 amino acids. With 2 bases removed from V and 1 base from J, the gap between germline ends came to 12 bases. Looked up from germline, CDR1 is SGHNT and CDR2 is YYREEE (reference sequence). The CDR3 here is CASSLGFTGNTGELFF. The DNA for the CDR3 is TGTGCCAGCAGCTTAGGGTTTACAGGGAACACCGGGGAGCTGTTTTTT.

Within the sample, this clone is medium-sized. Other nucleotide sequences from this sample produce the same CDR3. The J gene is TRBJ1-5, the V gene TRBV28; D is uncertain. CDR3 length: 12 residues. Germline CDR1 MDHEN, CDR2 SYDVKM. V was trimmed by 7 bases and J by 0 bases, leaving 4 bases between them. DNA of the CDR3: TGTGCCAGCAAACGTAGCAATCAGCCCCAGCATTTT. The encoded protein is CASKRSNQPQHF. The full variable domain, rest sourced from reference TRBV28 and TRBJ1-5, is DVKVTQSSRYLVKRTGEKVFLECVQDMDHENMFWYRQDPGLGLRLIYFSYDVKMKEKGDIPEGYSVSREKKERFSLILESASTNQTSMYLCASKRSNQPQHFGDGTRLSIL.

This rearrangement joins TRBV6-4 to TRBJ2-7, with TRBD2 matching 14 bases. Germline CDR1 is MRHNA and CDR2 is SNTAGT. The CDR3 contains 17 residues. V dropped 7 bases and J dropped 3; count of bases not matched to a gene: 11. CDR3 in amino acids: CASISGLAGEGLYEQYF. As DNA, the CDR3 is TGTGCCAGCATTTCGGGACTAGCGGGAGAGGGCCTCTACGAGCAGTACTTC.

This chain joins TRBV2 and TRBJ1-2; D perhaps matches TRBD1 (5 bases). Trimming left V 5 bases short and J 8 bases short, with 18 bases between. Germline V lookup: CDR1 SNHLY, CDR2 FYNNEI. The CDR3 extends over 14 amino acids. This chain's CDR3 is CASSPTWDGGGYTF. The DNA of the CDR3 is TGTGCCAGCAGTCCTACCTGGGACGGTGGAGGCTACACCTTC.

The chain couples TRBV30 to TRBJ2-7; no clear D. Trimming cost V 5 bases and J 5 bases, with 13 bases left between them. The CDR3 runs 12 residues. Germline values: CDR1 GTSNPN, CDR2 SVGIG (reference sequence). Written as DNA, the CDR3 is TGTGCCTGGTCCCAAAGTGAGAACGAGCAGTACTTC. As protein: CAWSQSENEQYF. The full variable domain, completed using reference TRBV30 and TRBJ2-7, is SQTIHQWPATLVQPVGSPLSLECTVEGTSNPNLYWYRQAAGRGLQLLFYSVGIGQISSEVPQNLSASRPQDRQFILSSKKLLLSDSGFYLCAWSQSENEQYFGPGTRLTVT.

The chain links TRBV29-1 to TRBJ1-5; D uncertain. This CDR3 is 13 amino acids long. Trimming pared 5 bases from V and 3 bases from J, leaving 11 bases between. Germline V gene data show CDR1 as SQVTM and CDR2 as ANQGSEA. DNA for the CDR3: TGCAGCGTTAAACTGGGTACCAATCAGCCCCAGCATTTT. Its translation: CSVKLGTNQPQHF.

V usage is TRBV18 and J usage is TRBJ1-4; 7 bases fit TRBD1. After removal of 5 bases from V and 4 bases from J, the junction contained 4 bases not matched to a gene. Looked up from germline, CDR1 is KGHSH and CDR2 is LQKENI. The CDR3 loop spans 14 amino acids. The CDR3 spells CASSGQANNEKLFF. CDR3 DNA sequence: TGTGCCAGCTCAGGACAGGCGAATAATGAAAAACTGTTTTTT.

The J gene is TRBJ1-5, the V gene TRBV6-5; D is uncertain. Germline V gene sequence: CDR1 MNHEY, CDR2 SVGAGI. Trimming stripped 6 bases from V and 6 bases from J, with 15 bases between. This CDR3 comprises 14 residues. CDR3 sequence: CASSPFPQSQPQHF. The CDR3, as DNA: TGTGCCAGCAGCCCCTTCCCCCAAAGTCAGCCCCAGCATTTT.

This chain links TRBV4-2 with TRBJ2-1; possibly TRBD2 for D (6 bases). The CDR3 loop spans 14 amino acids. V was trimmed by 0 bases and J by 8 bases, leaving 11 bases between them. Germline CDR1 and CDR2: LGHNA and YNFKEQ. This chain's CDR3 is CASSQDLLAHEQFF. The CDR3 nucleotides read TGTGCCAGCAGCCAAGACCTACTAGCCCATGAGCAGTTCTTC.

The chain links TRBV7-2 to TRBJ2-3, with 11 bases fitting TRBD2. Trimming removed 5 bases from V and 3 bases from J; junction bases left unmatched: 4. Germline V gene sequence: CDR1 SGHTA, CDR2 FQGNSA. The CDR3 is 15 amino acids. The CDR3 here is CASSPLAGGTDTQYF. The CDR3 DNA follows: TGTGCCAGCAGCCCCCTAGCGGGGGGAACAGATACGCAGTATTTT.

This clone came up once. The rearrangement links TRBV5-1 to TRBJ2-7; perhaps TRBD1 as D (6 bases). The CDR3 covers 16 residues. The germline V gene encodes CDR1 SGHRS and CDR2 YFSETQ. V was pared by 1 base and J by 3 bases, with 17 bases between. As DNA, the CDR3 is TGCGCCAGCAGCTTGAGCTCTGGGGGCGAAAACTACGAGCAGTACTTC. It yields the protein CASSLSSGGENYEQYF. The entire variable domain, with the rest obtained from reference TRBV5-1 and TRBJ2-7, is as follows: KAGVTQTPRYLIKTRGQQVTLSCSPISGHRSVSWYQQTPGQGLQFLFEYFSETQRNKGNFPGRFSGRQFSNSRSEMNVSTLELGDSALYLCASSLSSGGENYEQYFGPGTRLTVT.

The chain links TRBV5-1 to TRBJ2-7; D may correspond to TRBD1 or TRBD2 (5 bases each). Trimming took 7 bases from V and 6 from J, leaving 11 bases between them. The CDR3 runs 11 residues. From germline, CDR1 is SGHRS and CDR2 YFSETQ. CDR3 amino acids: CASGTSGEQYF. The CDR3 DNA follows: TGCGCCAGCGGGACGAGTGGCGAGCAGTACTTC. The full variable domain, its missing parts supplied by reference TRBV5-1 and TRBJ2-7, is KAGVTQTPRYLIKTRGQQVTLSCSPISGHRSVSWYQQTPGQGLQFLFEYFSETQRNKGNFPGRFSGRQFSNSRSEMNVSTLELGDSALYLCASGTSGEQYFGPGTRLTVT.

This clone was seen more than once but under ten times. The chain recombines TRBV5-4 with TRBJ1-1; D not certain. This CDR3 has 13 amino acids. Germline values: CDR1 SGHNT, CDR2 YYREEE (reference sequence). The V end was cut by 8 bases, the J end by 1 base, with 12 bases between. The CDR3 loop is CASRQRGNTEAFF. Here the CDR3 DNA reads TGTGCCAGTAGGCAGAGAGGGAACACTGAAGCTTTCTTT.

This chain connects TRBV7-2 to TRBJ1-2; TRBD1 is a possible D gene (5 bases). This CDR3 is built from 14 residues. V lost 3 bases to trimming and J lost 6 bases, with 14 bases between them. CDR1 is SGHTA, CDR2 FQGNSA, per germline. CDR3: CASSLQGLVNGYTF. The CDR3 DNA is TGTGCCAGCAGCTTGCAGGGATTAGTGAATGGCTACACCTTC.

This rearrangement joins TRBV7-9 to TRBJ2-7, with unresolved D. Trimming left V 4 bases short and J 4 bases short, with 11 bases between. The CDR3 is made up of 13 amino acids. In germline, CDR1 is SEHNR, CDR2 FQNEAQ (reference sequence). CDR3 loop: CASSSSTEYEQYF. Here the CDR3 DNA reads TGTGCCAGCAGCTCTTCGACTGAATACGAGCAGTACTTC.

This clone has more than one count but fewer than ten. The chain couples TRBV4-3 to TRBJ1-1; D is uncertain. Germline V gene lookup returns CDR1 LGHNA and CDR2 YSLEER. This CDR3 region has 13 residues. The V end lost 0 bases, the J end lost 3 bases, and 5 bases lay between the germline ends. The CDR3, as DNA: TGCGCCAGCAGCCAAGAGAGATACACTGAAGCTTTCTTT. Translated, it gives CASSQERYTEAFF.

The genes are TRBV9 and TRBJ2-5; TRBD2 is a possible D gene (7 bases). V was cut by 4 bases and J by 5 bases, with 21 bases left in between. The CDR3 length is 16 residues. Per the germline V gene, CDR1 is SGDLS and CDR2 is YYNGEE. CDR3 region: CASSPQGTTPRETQYF. In DNA form, the CDR3 reads TGTGCCAGCAGCCCCCAGGGGACTACACCTCGGGAGACCCAGTACTTC.

The chain carries TRBV10-3 and TRBJ2-7; 7 nucleotides agree with TRBD2. This CDR3 has 15 residues. Germline V lookup: CDR1 ENHRY, CDR2 SYGVKD. Losses at the gene ends were 4 bases for V and 4 bases for J; bases not matched to a gene: 10. The CDR3 nucleotides read TGTGCCATCAGTGGGAGCGGGATCCCGGCTTACGAGCAGTACTTC. This encodes CAISGSGIPAYEQYF.

The genes are TRBV6-6 and TRBJ1-2, with D unresolved. V lost 6 bases and J lost 7, with 18 bases in between. CDR1 is MNHNY and CDR2 is SVGAGI in the germline V gene (reference sequence). The CDR3 is 14 amino acids. In nucleotides, the CDR3 is TGTGCCAGCAGCCCCTTCCCCAACGACGGTGGCTACACCTTC. This codes for CASSPFPNDGGYTF.